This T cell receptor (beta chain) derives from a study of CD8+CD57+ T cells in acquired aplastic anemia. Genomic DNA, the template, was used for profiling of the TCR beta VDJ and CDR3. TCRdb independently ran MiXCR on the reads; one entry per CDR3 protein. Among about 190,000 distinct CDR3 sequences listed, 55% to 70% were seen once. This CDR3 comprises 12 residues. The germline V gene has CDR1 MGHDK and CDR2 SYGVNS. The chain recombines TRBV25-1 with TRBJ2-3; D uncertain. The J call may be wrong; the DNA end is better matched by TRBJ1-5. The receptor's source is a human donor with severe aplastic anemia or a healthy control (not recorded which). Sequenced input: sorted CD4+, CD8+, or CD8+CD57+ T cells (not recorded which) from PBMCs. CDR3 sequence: CASSDNTDTQHF. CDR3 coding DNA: TGTGCCAGCAGTGATAACACAGATACGCAGCATTTT.